These T cell receptor beta chains were read from a single sample in a study of CD8 T cells in ankylosing spondylitis. TCRdb reprocessed the 5' RACE reads with MiXCR, giving one entry per CDR3 protein. The sample has 150,000 to 200,000 distinct CDR3 sequences, over 10% seen once; the top ten hold 16%. The material sequenced was blood, either unsorted or a sorted T cell fraction (not recorded which). Every receptor here comes from a male donor with ankylosing spondylitis or in good health (not recorded which). Both conserved end residues are part of each CDR3. Each record gives: J gene, V gene, D gene, clone size, CDR3 protein, CDR3 DNA. D genes are given only for firm matches. The size entry is marked missing in some rows and otherwise reads once, few, many or a size class.

J: TRBJ2-7
V: TRBV3-1
D: -
size: -
CDR3: CASSQVKYEQYF
DNA: TGTGCCAGCAGCCAAGTGAAATACGAGCAGTACTTC

J: TRBJ2-1
V: TRBV20-1
D: TRBD2
size: few
CDR3: CSALYLAGGTNEQFF
DNA: TGCAGTGCTCTTTACCTAGCGGGAGGGACCAATGAGCAGTTCTTC

J: TRBJ2-3
V: TRBV11-3
D: -
size: many
CDR3: CASSLGLWDRSFSGGSTDTQYF
DNA: TGTGCCAGCAGCTTAGGATTGTGGGACCGATCCTTTAGCGGAGGTAGCACAGATACGCAGTATTTT

J: TRBJ1-1
V: TRBV7-9
D: TRBD1
size: -
CDR3: CASKRGHTEAFF
DNA: TGTGCCAGCAAGAGGGGGCACACTGAAGCTTTCTTT

J: TRBJ2-1
V: TRBV7-9
D: TRBD1
size: few
CDR3: CASSPGTGYNEQFF
DNA: TGTGCCAGCAGCCCCGGGACAGGGTACAATGAGCAGTTCTTC

J: TRBJ2-3
V: TRBV11-2
D: -
size: -
CDR3: CASSLTWPSTDTQYF
DNA: TGTGCCAGCAGCTTAACCTGGCCCAGCACAGATACGCAGTATTTT

J: TRBJ1-1
V: TRBV9
D: TRBD1
size: few
CDR3: CASSSGQGLKSTEAFF
DNA: TGTGCCAGCAGCTCGGGACAGGGGTTAAAGAGCACTGAAGCTTTCTTT

J: TRBJ2-1
V: TRBV9
D: -
size: few
CDR3: CATGLRGDEQFF
DNA: TGTGCCACCGGTCTCCGGGGAGATGAGCAGTTCTTC

J: TRBJ2-1
V: TRBV2
D: -
size: -
CDR3: CASSGNIGPEGVEQFF
DNA: TGTGCCAGCAGTGGCAACATCGGACCTGAGGGAGTTGAGCAGTTCTTC

J: TRBJ2-3
V: TRBV6-1
D: -
size: few
CDR3: CASSPQEGEDTQYF
DNA: TGTGCCAGCAGTCCCCAAGAGGGGGAAGATACGCAGTATTTT

J: TRBJ2-1
V: TRBV7-9
D: -
size: few
CDR3: CASSLERDYYNEQFF
DNA: TGTGCCAGCAGCTTAGAAAGAGACTACTACAATGAGCAGTTCTTC

J: TRBJ2-1
V: TRBV11-2
D: -
size: -
CDR3: CASSFLNEQFF
DNA: TGTGCCAGCAGCTTTCTCAATGAGCAGTTCTTC

J: TRBJ2-7
V: TRBV4-2
D: -
size: many
CDR3: CASRQGYEQYF
DNA: TGTGCCAGCAGACAGGGCTACGAGCAGTACTTC

J: TRBJ2-1
V: TRBV7-9
D: TRBD2
size: -
CDR3: CASSFSGGDNEQFF
DNA: TGTGCCAGCAGTTTTAGCGGGGGGGACAATGAGCAGTTCTTC

J: TRBJ2-3
V: TRBV29-1
D: -
size: -
CDR3: CSVVGPRTDTQYF
DNA: TGCAGCGTTGTGGGGCCCCGCACAGATACGCAGTATTTT

J: TRBJ2-7
V: TRBV27
D: -
size: few
CDR3: CASSSHDYEQYF
DNA: TGTGCCAGCAGTTCCCACGACTACGAGCAGTACTTC

J: TRBJ2-1
V: TRBV10-2
D: TRBD2
size: -
CDR3: CASSESVAGGNNEQFF
DNA: TGCGCCAGCAGTGAGTCCGTAGCGGGAGGTAACAATGAGCAGTTCTTC

J: TRBJ2-7
V: TRBV27
D: -
size: few
CDR3: CASSPVGYGFDEQYF
DNA: TGTGCCAGCAGTCCTGTCGGGTATGGTTTCGACGAGCAGTACTTC

J: TRBJ2-7
V: TRBV9
D: TRBD2
size: many
CDR3: CASSVGGSTEQYF
DNA: TGTGCCAGCAGCGTAGGCGGGAGCACCGAGCAGTACTTC

J: TRBJ1-4
V: TRBV12-3/TRBV12-4
D: TRBD1
size: -
CDR3: CASSGQGSEKLFF
DNA: TGTGCCAGCAGCGGACAGGGTAGTGAAAAACTGTTTTTT

J: TRBJ2-5
V: TRBV11-2
D: -
size: few
CDR3: CASSPLGLWAETQYF
DNA: TGTGCCAGCAGTCCCCTGGGACTCTGGGCGGAGACCCAGTACTTC

J: TRBJ2-3
V: TRBV29-1
D: -
size: many
CDR3: CSVEDRNQGTDTQYF
DNA: TGCAGCGTTGAAGATAGGAATCAGGGAACAGATACGCAGTATTTT

J: TRBJ2-2
V: TRBV6-5
D: -
size: -
CDR3: CASSYGRGGGELFF
DNA: TGTGCCAGCAGTTACGGTCGAGGGGGCGGGGAGCTGTTTTTT

J: TRBJ2-3
V: TRBV4-2
D: TRBD2
size: few
CDR3: CASSQGGFSTDTQYF
DNA: TGTGCCAGCAGCCAGGGGGGGTTCAGCACAGATACGCAGTATTTT

J: TRBJ2-3
V: TRBV6-1
D: TRBD2
size: few
CDR3: CASSPELAGQRLQYF
DNA: TGTGCCAGCAGTCCCGAACTAGCGGGACAGAGGCTACAGTATTTT

J: TRBJ2-5
V: TRBV20-1
D: -
size: few
CDR3: CSSPGSRGETQYF
DNA: TGCAGTTCTCCGGGCTCGAGGGGGGAGACCCAGTACTTC

J: TRBJ2-1
V: TRBV4-1
D: TRBD2
size: -
CDR3: CASSQSGLAGRSEQFF
DNA: TGCGCCAGCAGCCAATCTGGACTAGCGGGACGGAGTGAGCAGTTCTTC

J: TRBJ2-3
V: TRBV3-1
D: -
size: few
CDR3: CASSQDGQTWGLDTQYF
DNA: TGTGCCAGCAGCCAAGATGGCCAGACGTGGGGTTTGGATACGCAGTATTTT

J: TRBJ1-2
V: TRBV5-1
D: -
size: -
CDR3: CASSLTSMTAALYGYTF
DNA: TGCGCCAGCAGCTTGACGTCCATGACAGCAGCCCTTTATGGCTACACCTTC

J: TRBJ2-5
V: TRBV6-5
D: -
size: -
CDR3: CASSYSGGAETQYF
DNA: TGTGCCAGCAGTTACTCTGGAGGGGCCGAGACCCAGTACTTC

J: TRBJ2-1
V: TRBV27
D: TRBD2
size: -
CDR3: CASSWGSAGGFNEQFF
DNA: TGTGCCAGCAGCTGGGGCAGCGCGGGAGGATTCAATGAGCAGTTCTTC

J: TRBJ1-1
V: TRBV12-3/TRBV12-4
D: -
size: many
CDR3: CASSLGIYRTEAFF
DNA: TGTGCCAGCAGTTTAGGTATTTACCGCACTGAAGCTTTCTTT

J: TRBJ2-3
V: TRBV9
D: -
size: -
CDR3: CASTPSADTQYF
DNA: TGTGCCAGCACCCCTAGCGCGGATACGCAGTATTTT

J: TRBJ2-4
V: TRBV2
D: -
size: -
CDR3: CASSGVGLLYF
DNA: TGTGCCAGCAGTGGGGTAGGACTCCTTTACTTC

J: TRBJ2-5
V: TRBV9
D: -
size: -
CDR3: CASSPRWGDRGPLNKETQYF
DNA: TGTGCCAGCAGCCCTCGTTGGGGCGACAGAGGTCCCTTGAATAAAGAGACCCAGTACTTC

J: TRBJ2-1
V: TRBV7-9
D: -
size: -
CDR3: CASNPSSYNEQFF
DNA: TGTGCCAGCAACCCAAGCTCCTACAATGAGCAGTTCTTC

J: TRBJ2-3
V: TRBV29-1
D: TRBD2
size: few
CDR3: CSVDREDTDTQYF
DNA: TGCAGCGTCGACCGGGAGGACACAGATACGCAGTATTTT

J: TRBJ2-2
V: TRBV10-3
D: -
size: many
CDR3: CAIRRGDLGTGELFF
DNA: TGTGCCATAAGGAGAGGCGACCTTGGGACCGGGGAGCTGTTTTTT